A single TCR beta chain is shown here with its context. Its antigen is undetermined. These data originate in a study of naive and memory T cell subsets. Study outcomes and limitations: A few larger clonotypes appeared in naive repertoires, especially CD8, possibly memory cells re-expressing CD45RA. From naive to CM, EM and EMRA, diversity decreased and Gini increased.

CD4+ T cell IFNgamma after overnight CMV lysate exposure gave donor CMV status. The CDR3 totals 12 residues. Germline CDR1 reads SQVTM; CDR2 reads ANQGSEA. Trimming left V 5 bases short and J 7 bases short, with 14 bases between. Two oligonucleotides, mixed equimolar, formed the beta constant-region primer covering TRBC1 and TRBC2. The ligated cDNA underwent four PCR rounds using SP2 and nested alpha and beta constant-region primers. Ligation attached a single-stranded oligonucleotide with a 12-nucleotide UMI and the SP2 primer to the cDNA 3' end. TCRdb re-called the UMI-ligation and nested PCR reads with MiXCR, one entry per CDR3 protein. This sample has around 140,000 distinct CDR3 sequences, with 20% to 25% found just once.

The material sequenced was naive CD4+ T cells from blood. This receptor was identified in a human donor in good health. This chain connects TRBV29-1 to TRBJ1-2, with a weak D call TRBD1 (5 bases). The CDR3 is CSVLPGSSGYTF. The CDR3 nucleotides are TGCAGCGTTCTGCCAGGGTCGTCTGGCTACACCTTC.